Listed here are 9 T cell receptor beta chains from one sample, sequenced in a study of beta chain features in type 1 diabetes. The authors reverse transcribed all of the isolated RNA, so sequencing captured expressed TCRB transcripts. Clones were sequenced by immunoSEQ multiplex PCR, and TCRdb holds only the in-frame ones, with some missing. The table has about 130,000 clones, 9% to 9.5% seen once; the top ten hold around 0.63%. The specimen was central memory CD4+ T cells from blood. The receptors here all came from a man aged 18 to 30 in good health.

This clone was picked up a small number of times. V gene TRBV19 combines with J gene TRBJ2-7; TRBD1 agrees at 9 bases. V was pared by 6 bases and J by 6 bases, with 6 bases of the junction left unmatched. Per the germline V gene, CDR1 is LNHDA and CDR2 is SQIVND (reference sequence). The CDR3 loop spans 13 amino acids. For the CDR3, the DNA is TGTGCCAGTAGACCGGGACAGGGCTTCGAGCAGTACTTC. Translating gives CASRPGQGFEQYF. Drawing the rest from reference TRBV19 and TRBJ2-7, the complete variable domain is DGGITQSPKYLFRKEGQNVTLSCEQNLNHDAMYWYRQDPGQGLRLIYYSQIVNDFQKGDIAEGYSVSREKKESFPLTVTSAQKNPTAFYLCASRPGQGFEQYFGPGTRLTVT.

This clone was recorded a few times. V is TRBV9 and J is TRBJ1-6; D possibly corresponds to TRBD1 (5 bases). Germline values: CDR1 SGDLS, CDR2 YYNGEE. The V end lost 3 bases, the J end lost 2 bases, and 9 bases lay between the germline ends. The CDR3 sequence is 15 residues long. As DNA, the CDR3 is TGTGCCAGCAGCGGTACAGGCGCCTATAATTCACCCCTCCACTTT. It encodes CASSGTGAYNSPLHF.

The rearrangement uses TRBV5-6 and TRBJ2-5; D is unclear. The assigned J gene may be wrong: the sequence end matches TRBJ2-7 better. Germline CDR1 and CDR2: SGHDT and YYEEEE. This CDR3 region has 12 residues. The CDR3 DNA follows: TGTGCCAGCAGCTTGGTTGGTTACGAGCAGTACTTC. Amino acid sequence: CASSLVGYEQYF.

The rearrangement uses TRBV20-1 and TRBJ1-2; D remains unclear. The CDR3 covers 10 residues. V was clipped by 6 bases and J by 3 bases, with 5 bases between them. CDR1 and CDR2 (germline): DFQATT, SNEGSKA (reference sequence). The CDR3 reads CSAQYYGYTF. The CDR3 DNA follows: TGCAGTGCCCAGTACTATGGCTACACCTTC.

This rearrangement joins TRBV29-1 to TRBJ1-2; 12 bases are a match to TRBD1. The length of the CDR3 is 15 residues. The germline CDR1 and CDR2 sequences are SQVTM and ANQGSEA. J gave up 6 bases and V 2 bases, and 7 bases lay outside the gene matches. DNA for the CDR3: TGCAGCGTTGAATTAGTTGGGACAGGGGGCGATGGCTACACCTTC. As protein: CSVELVGTGGDGYTF.

This clone was observed many times. This chain links TRBV7-2 with TRBJ1-6; the match to TRBD1 covers 9 bases. CDR1 is SGHTA, CDR2 FQGNSA, per germline. J lost 7 bases, V lost 1 base, and 8 bases had no gene match. The CDR3 contains 17 residues. This CDR3 reads CASSLGRTGVLNSPLHF. The CDR3 DNA reads TGTGCCAGCAGCTTAGGCAGGACAGGGGTGTTAAATTCACCCCTCCACTTT.

This chain connects TRBV29-1 to TRBJ1-2; D call uncertain. The germline gives CDR1 SQVTM, CDR2 ANQGSEA. There are 13 residues in the CDR3. Deletions cut 7 bases from V and 3 bases from J, with 15 bases between. The CDR3 here is CSAQKVADYGYTF. The CDR3, as DNA: TGCAGCGCCCAAAAAGTAGCCGACTATGGCTACACCTTC.

The chain carries TRBV2 and TRBJ1-5; D unclear. The CDR3 sequence is 14 residues long. V lost 2 bases and J 4 bases, leaving 9 bases between the germline ends. CDR1 and CDR2 from the germline V gene are SNHLY and FYNNEI. The CDR3 spells CASSEMGANQPQHF. Written as DNA, the CDR3 is TGTGCCAGCAGTGAAATGGGAGCTAATCAGCCCCAGCATTTT.

The chain recombines TRBV11-1 with TRBJ2-7; no definite D call. This CDR3 is 13 amino acids long. Trimming cost V 1 base and J 3 bases, with 7 bases left between them. Germline lookup yields CDR1 SGHAT and CDR2 FQDESV (reference sequence). The CDR3 protein is CASSLVRGYEQYF. As DNA, the CDR3 is TGTGCCAGCAGCTTAGTAAGAGGCTACGAGCAGTACTTC.